The 7 T cell receptor beta chains below come from one sample, sequenced in a study of T cells in Graves' hyperthyroidism and ophthalmopathy. TCR beta CDR3 regions were amplified from RNA transcripts. The study used the HTBI primer set for a first-round RT-PCR of the TCR CDR3. TCRdb re-called the multiplex PCR reads through MiXCR, storing one row per CDR3 protein. The data contain fewer than 650,000 distinct CDR3 sequences, about 15% of them seen just once; the ten biggest clones take up roughly 4.3%. What was sequenced was blood. The receptors originated from a woman in her thirties or forties with Graves' ophthalmopathy.

The sample holds a few counts of this clonotype. This chain connects TRBV12-3 or TRBV12-4 to TRBJ2-5; 7 nucleotides align to TRBD1. This CDR3 comprises 16 residues. With 6 bases clipped from V and 5 bases from J, the junction kept 15 bases outside the gene matches. CDR3 in amino acids: CASSDRDGFAAETQYF. The CDR3, as DNA: TGTGCCAGCAGCGACAGGGACGGGTTTGCAGCGGAGACCCAGTACTTC.

This clonotype was recorded many times. The V and J genes are TRBV19 and TRBJ1-5; TRBD1 matches 7 bases. CDR1 LNHDA and CDR2 SQIVND come from the germline V gene (reference sequence). Losses at the gene ends were 9 bases for V and 0 bases for J; bases not matched to a gene: 11. The CDR3 contains 16 residues. CDR3 nucleotides: TGTGCCAGCCTGGACAGGTGGGAGTATAGCAATCAGCCCCAGCATTTT. Translation: CASLDRWEYSNQPQHF. Based on the CDR3 plus reference TRBV19 and TRBJ1-5, the full variable domain is DGGITQSPKYLFRKEGQNVTLSCEQNLNHDAMYWYRQDPGQGLRLIYYSQIVNDFQKGDIAEGYSVSREKKESFPLTVTSAQKNPTAFYLCASLDRWEYSNQPQHFGDGTRLSIL.

A few counts support this clonotype. Since the CDR3 does not end with the conserved phenylalanine or tryptophan, this likely comes from a read error. The chain couples TRBV6-4 to TRBJ1-1; no firm D call. Germline CDR1 is MRHNA and CDR2 is SNTAGT. The length of the CDR3 is 14 residues. Trimming pared 9 bases from V and 0 bases from J, leaving 14 bases between. The DNA for the CDR3 is TGTGCCAGTTCACTCGATGAAGTGAACACTGAAGCTTTCCTT. Translated: CASSLDEVNTEAFL.

This clonotype has at least ten counts. The chain has TRBV6-2 or TRBV6-3 and TRBJ2-5; D is ambiguous. The germline gives CDR1 MNHEY, CDR2 SVGEGT. Trimming removed 2 bases from V and 5 bases from J, with 9 bases in between. This CDR3 is built from 13 residues. CDR3 sequence (DNA): TGTGCCAGCAGTTACGGGGTCATCGAGACCCAGTACTTC. Translating it yields CASSYGVIETQYF.

This clonotype occurred many times. An end of the junction differs from the germline gene, which may be a read error. J is TRBJ2-5 and V is TRBV12-3 or TRBV12-4; D gene unclear. CDR3 length: 11 amino acids. Here the CDR3 reads CAGSSGETQYF. The CDR3 bases are TGTGCCGGCAGTTCGGGTGAGACCCAGTACTTC.

This clonotype was observed many times. The V and J genes are TRBV10-3 and TRBJ1-6, with no clear D. Per germline, CDR1 ENHRY and CDR2 SYGVKD. The CDR3 runs 13 residues. In DNA, the CDR3 is TGTGCAATGCGGCAGACCGCAAATTCACCCCTCCACTTT. It translates to CAMRQTANSPLHF.

This clonotype was observed many times. The chain recombines TRBV24-1 with TRBJ2-5, with 8 positions matching TRBD2. Germline values: CDR1 KGHDR, CDR2 SFDVKD. This CDR3 has 15 residues. The trim removed 4 bases at V and 5 bases at J, leaving 8 bases unmatched. The CDR3, as DNA: TGTGCCACCAGTGAAACGCGGGGGGAGATGGAGACCCAGTACTTC. Translation gives CATSETRGEMETQYF.